This T cell receptor (beta chain) is from a study of T cells in Graves' hyperthyroidism and ophthalmopathy. The CDR3 regions of TCR beta were amplified from RNA transcripts. A set of HTBI primers served as the primers for a first-round RT-PCR of the TCR CDR3. One entry per CDR3 protein, called by TCRdb with MiXCR from the multiplex PCR reads. Counted here are approximately 95,000 distinct CDR3 sequences, around 42% occurring once; the ten biggest clones make up roughly 10%. Overall study findings and caveats: Blood also carried most thyroid clonotypes expanded above 0.001. Ophthalmopathy onset followed model prediction by a median approximately 7 months.

On this clonotype: No antigen is known for it.

The V segment lost 6 bases and the J segment 3 bases; nucleotides outside the gene matches: 9. The CDR3 is made up of 15 amino acids. Graves' hyperthyroidism showing no ophthalmopathy progression within 18 months was considered stable. Patients aged 18 to 65 had newly diagnosed hyperthyroidism that had lasted under 2 months. The V gene is TRBV12-3 or TRBV12-4, the J gene TRBJ2-7; 9 nucleotides agree with TRBD2. Sequencing was done on a sample of peripheral blood or thyroid tissue (not recorded which). This sequence originates from a woman aged 25 to 39 with Graves' hyperthyroidism. The CDR3 DNA is TGTGCCAGCAGCCAAGCGTTAGCGGGAGTCTACGAGCAGTACTTC. Translating gives CASSQALAGVYEQYF.